Each of the 15 T cell receptor beta chains below was sequenced from the same sample in a study of human T cells and chemical hapten exposure. TCRdb independently ran MiXCR on the RACE reads; one entry per CDR3 protein. The sample holds about 160,000 distinct CDR3 sequences, 25% to 30% seen once. Documented time point: patch test 3, about 24 weeks after DPC sensitization. Treatment described: therapeutic diphenylcyclopropenone sensitization with weekly scalp DPC. Sequenced material: whole blood, taken in connection with sensitization to the hapten diphenylcyclopropenone (DPC). The receptor source for this set is a young woman with alopecia areata. Some clones in this sample may be carry-over from other donors' samples.

The chain carries TRBV29-1 and TRBJ1-1; D is uncertain. The CDR3 is 14 residues long. Germline CDR1 SQVTM, CDR2 ANQGSEA. V dropped 4 bases and J dropped 4 bases, with 16 bases sitting between them. CDR3 residues: CSVVLSAGGTEAFF. CDR3 coding DNA: TGCAGCGTTGTTTTGTCGGCCGGTGGCACTGAAGCTTTCTTT.

The chain combines TRBV24-1 with TRBJ2-1; D is ambiguous. The germline V and J ends were trimmed by 4 bases and 6 bases, with 9 bases remaining between them. Per germline, CDR1 KGHDR and CDR2 SFDVKD. This CDR3 has 13 amino acids. CDR3 protein: CATSDLGRNEQFF. The DNA of the CDR3 is TGTGCCACCAGTGACCTGGGCCGCAATGAGCAGTTCTTC.

This clonotype showed up just a few times. The chain has TRBV12-3 or TRBV12-4 and TRBJ2-7; 9 positions agree with TRBD1. The CDR3 contains 15 residues. V dropped 6 bases and J dropped 2; count of bases not matched to a gene: 8. DNA for the CDR3: TGTGCCAGCAGCCCCGGGACAGGGATCCCCTACGAGCAGTACTTC. This encodes CASSPGTGIPYEQYF.

Of note for this clonotype: Possible read error: a much larger clone is one base away. The chain carries TRBV20-1 and TRBJ2-1, with D unclear. The CDR3 contains 15 residues. Germline-derived CDR1 and CDR2 are DFQATT and SNEGSKA (reference sequence). CDR3 in DNA: TGCAGTGCAAGGACCTTGGCGGATTCCTACAATGAGCGGTTCTTC. It specifies CSARTLADSYNERFF.

The V gene is TRBV20-1, the J gene TRBJ2-3; weak D call: TRBD2 (6 bases). CDR1 is DFQATT and CDR2 is SNEGSKA in the germline V gene (reference sequence). V dropped 1 base and J dropped 6 bases, with 11 bases sitting between them. This CDR3 region has 13 residues. CDR3 sequence: CSARGRLADTQYF. The CDR3, as DNA: TGCAGTGCTAGAGGGAGGCTAGCGGATACGCAGTATTTT.

The chain recombines TRBV20-1 with TRBJ2-3; 8 bases fit TRBD2. Trimming removed 3 bases from V and 3 bases from J; junction bases left unmatched: 2. Germline CDR1 and CDR2: DFQATT and SNEGSKA (reference sequence). The CDR3 has 13 amino acids. CDR3 DNA: TGCAGTGCTAGTCGGGAGGGGACAGATACGCAGTATTTT. This codes for CSASREGTDTQYF.

This clonotype has a handful of counts. This rearrangement joins TRBV6-5 to TRBJ1-5; 8 bases are shared with TRBD1. Germline CDR1 is MNHEY and CDR2 is SVGAGI. V dropped 5 bases and J dropped 5; count of bases not matched to a gene: 5. The CDR3 is 14 residues long. The DNA for the CDR3 is TGTGCCAGCAGTCGTACAGGGGGTTATCAGCCCCAGCATTTT. It yields the protein CASSRTGGYQPQHF.

This clonotype was counted between two and nine times. The genes are TRBV21-1 and TRBJ1-5. TRBV21-1 is deemed a pseudogene. CDR3 length: 16 amino acids. The CDR3, as DNA: TGTGCCAGCAGCAAGGAGGAGGGGCCCGCCCATAAGCCCCAGCATTTT. Residues: CASSKEEGPAHKPQHF.

The chain combines TRBV6-2 or TRBV6-3 with TRBJ2-7, with 12 bases aligning to TRBD2. This CDR3 is built from 17 residues. Germline-derived CDR1 and CDR2 are MNHEY and SVGEGT. V was pared by 5 bases and J by 8 bases, with 16 bases of the junction left unmatched. The CDR3 is CASSDPGTSGYQRQQYF. CDR3 DNA: TGTGCCAGCAGTGATCCCGGGACTAGCGGGTACCAGCGGCAGCAGTACTTC.

This clonotype was recorded a few times. The J gene is TRBJ1-6, the V gene TRBV4-1; D may be TRBD1 (5 bases). Per the germline V gene, CDR1 is MGHRA and CDR2 is YSYEKL. This CDR3 contains 15 residues. V was clipped by 4 bases and J by 5 bases, with 12 bases between them. This CDR3 reads CASSRTGGNNSPLHF. CDR3 in DNA: TGCGCCAGCAGCCGAACAGGCGGGAATAATTCACCCCTCCACTTT.

This clonotype has more than one count but fewer than ten. This chain joins TRBV9 and TRBJ2-1, with D possibly TRBD2 on 5 matching bases. CDR3 length: 16 amino acids. Deletions cut 0 bases from V and 4 bases from J, with 14 bases between. Looked up from germline, CDR1 is SGDLS and CDR2 is YYNGEE. CDR3 residues: CASSVVGEPVYNEQFF. As DNA, the CDR3 is TGTGCCAGCAGCGTAGTCGGGGAACCTGTGTACAATGAGCAGTTCTTC.

The sample holds many counts of this clonotype. V gene TRBV20-1 combines with J gene TRBJ1-2, with 9 nucleotides matching TRBD1. Germline trimming cut 6 bases from V and 4 bases from J; bases unmatched to any gene: 6. The germline gives CDR1 DFQATT, CDR2 SNEGSKA (reference sequence). This CDR3 is 13 amino acids long. DNA of the CDR3: TGCAGTGCGCCCGGACAGGGGTCCTATGGCTACACCTTC. It encodes CSAPGQGSYGYTF.

This clonotype was detected only a few times. J is TRBJ1-5 and V is TRBV20-1; tentatively, D is TRBD1 (6 bases). CDR1 and CDR2 from the germline V gene are DFQATT and SNEGSKA (reference sequence). V lost 6 bases and J 7 bases, leaving 22 bases between the germline ends. CDR3 size: 15 residues. The CDR3 region is CSAPNPGGTRQPQHF. The CDR3 DNA follows: TGCAGTGCCCCCAATCCCGGTGGGACAAGGCAGCCCCAGCATTTT.

The chain joins TRBV4-3 to TRBJ2-3; a weak D match, TRBD2 (6 bases). CDR3 length: 16 residues. The ends were cut back, 2 bases at V and 4 bases at J, with 16 bases in the middle. The germline V gene has CDR1 LGHNA and CDR2 YSLEER. The CDR3 region is CASSQQGGTRADTQYF. CDR3 nucleotide sequence: TGCGCCAGCAGCCAACAGGGCGGGACCCGGGCAGATACGCAGTATTTT.

This clonotype was observed a handful of times. The chain links TRBV28 to TRBJ1-1; no clear D. The CDR3 has 12 residues. V dropped 8 bases and J dropped 5 bases, with 12 bases sitting between them. CDR1 is MDHEN, CDR2 SYDVKM, per germline. The CDR3 DNA reads as TGTGCCAGCGGCCTCCTGGGGACTGAAGCTTTCTTT. This codes for CASGLLGTEAFF.